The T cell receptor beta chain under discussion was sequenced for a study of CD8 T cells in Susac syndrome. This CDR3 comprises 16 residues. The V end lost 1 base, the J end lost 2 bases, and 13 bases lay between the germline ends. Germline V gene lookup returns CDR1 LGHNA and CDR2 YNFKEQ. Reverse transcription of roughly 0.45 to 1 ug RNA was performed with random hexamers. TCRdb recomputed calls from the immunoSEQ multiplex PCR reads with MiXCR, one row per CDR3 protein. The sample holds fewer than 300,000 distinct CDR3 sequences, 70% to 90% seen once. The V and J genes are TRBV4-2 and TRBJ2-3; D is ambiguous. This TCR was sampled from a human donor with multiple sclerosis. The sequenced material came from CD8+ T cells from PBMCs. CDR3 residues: CASSQVGGRLTDTQYF. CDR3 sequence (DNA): TGTGCCAGCAGCCAAGTAGGTGGCAGGCTCACAGATACGCAGTATTTT.